This T cell receptor (beta chain) was captured in a study of T cell changes during pregnancy in multiple sclerosis (dated by TCRdb to about 2019). With regard to the full study: The study examined how the T cell repertoire changed over the course of pregnancy in women with multiple sclerosis.

A word on this clone: What this receptor recognizes is not known. Nothing much larger sits one base from this clone, and base qualities are not available.

Library prep was done by the immunoSEQ multiplex PCR assay. Sourced from immuneACCESS, this table was stored by TCRdb with only in-frame sequences that have V and J called. A share of the clones is absent; for the studies checked, an unresolved V gene accounts for under half, and the remainder has no known explanation. Across this sample there are some 100,000 clones, with just over 90% seen only once. The ten largest clones represent approximately 1.2% of the sample. The CDR3 runs 14 residues from the cysteine to the phenylalanine. Here the CDR3 DNA is all that survives: 42 bases in frame from base 1. At the junction V is shortened by 4 bases and J by 0 bases, with 7 bases in between. The germline V gene specifies MGHDK as CDR1 and SYGVNS as CDR2.

The sequenced sample was peripheral blood, obtained in the second trimester of pregnancy. In this chain, TRBV25-1 is recombined with TRBJ1-5; TRBD1 could be the D gene, as 5 bases match. This clonotype was obtained from a female donor with multiple sclerosis, enrolled in a pregnancy study. The CDR3 is CASSGQGSNQPQHF. The DNA is as follows: TGTGCCAGCAGTGGCCAGGGTAGCAATCAGCCCCAGCATTTT.